A single sample gave rise to the 6 T cell receptor beta chains below, sequenced in a study of shared clonotypes between healthy human individuals. Libraries were prepared by immunoSEQ multiplex PCR; TCRdb keeps only in-frame clonotypes and omits some of them. The sample holds over 850,000 clones, 75% to 80% seen once. Sample: memory CD4+ T cells from PBMCs. Subset denoted: CD45RA-negative fraction. Receptors originate from a man in his late teens or twenties in good health. Some clones in this sample may be carry-over from other donors' samples.

This chain joins TRBV4-2 and TRBJ2-1; D is unresolved. The V end lost 0 bases, the J end lost 5 bases, and 8 bases lay between the germline ends. Germline CDR1 and CDR2: LGHNA and YNFKEQ. This CDR3 has 14 amino acids. CDR3 amino acids: CASSQELVNNEQFF. CDR3 in DNA: TGTGCCAGCAGCCAAGAATTAGTCAACAATGAGCAGTTCTTC.

This clone was detected many times. The chain combines TRBV28 with TRBJ2-7; 7 positions agree with TRBD2. This CDR3 spans 12 amino acids. Germline assignment: CDR1 MDHEN and CDR2 SYDVKM. V dropped 8 bases and J dropped 3; count of bases not matched to a gene: 4. In DNA form, the CDR3 reads TGTGCCAGCGGGACTACCAACTACGAGCAGTACTTC. The encoded protein is CASGTTNYEQYF.

The chain is built from TRBV2 and TRBJ1-5; D not resolved. Trimming removed 5 bases from V and 1 base from J, with 12 bases in between. CDR3 length: 15 amino acids. The germline V gene encodes CDR1 SNHLY and CDR2 FYNNEI. The CDR3: CASSPETTSNQPQHF. CDR3 DNA: TGTGCCAGCAGTCCCGAGACCACGAGCAATCAGCCCCAGCATTTT. Using reference TRBV2 and TRBJ1-5 for the parts outside the CDR3, the full variable domain is EPEVTQTPSHQVTQMGQEVILRCVPISNHLYFYWYRQILGQKVEFLVSFYNNEISEKSEIFDDQFSVERPDGSNFTLKIRSTKLEDSAMYFCASSPETTSNQPQHFGDGTRLSIL.

CDR3 amino acids: CATRSGQVSPLHF. The CDR3 coding sequence is TGTGCCACCAGGTCAGGACAGGTCTCACCCCTCCACTTT. V is TRBV15 and J is TRBJ1-6; the match to TRBD1 covers 7 bases. The trim removed 6 bases at V and 10 bases at J, leaving 6 bases unmatched. Per germline, CDR1 LNHNV and CDR2 YYDKDF (reference sequence). This CDR3 contains 13 residues.

The chain combines TRBV28 with TRBJ2-4, with 8 bases identical to TRBD1. Germline CDR1 MDHEN, CDR2 SYDVKM. The CDR3 loop spans 14 amino acids. V lost 6 bases to trimming and J lost 7 bases; unmatched junction nucleotides: 8. This chain's CDR3 is CASSPAGGVNIQYF. CDR3 sequence (DNA): TGTGCCAGCAGCCCGGCAGGGGGCGTTAACATTCAGTACTTC.

DNA for the CDR3: TGCGCCAGCAGCCGCCACACTAGCGGGAGACCGGCGGGCGGGGAGCTGTTTTTT. This sequence encodes CASSRHTSGRPAGGELFF. The rearrangement joins TRBV4-1 to TRBJ2-2, with 11 bases matching TRBD2. V was clipped by 4 bases and J by 7 bases; unmatched bases: 14. The CDR3 spans 18 residues. Germline-derived CDR1 and CDR2 are MGHRA and YSYEKL.